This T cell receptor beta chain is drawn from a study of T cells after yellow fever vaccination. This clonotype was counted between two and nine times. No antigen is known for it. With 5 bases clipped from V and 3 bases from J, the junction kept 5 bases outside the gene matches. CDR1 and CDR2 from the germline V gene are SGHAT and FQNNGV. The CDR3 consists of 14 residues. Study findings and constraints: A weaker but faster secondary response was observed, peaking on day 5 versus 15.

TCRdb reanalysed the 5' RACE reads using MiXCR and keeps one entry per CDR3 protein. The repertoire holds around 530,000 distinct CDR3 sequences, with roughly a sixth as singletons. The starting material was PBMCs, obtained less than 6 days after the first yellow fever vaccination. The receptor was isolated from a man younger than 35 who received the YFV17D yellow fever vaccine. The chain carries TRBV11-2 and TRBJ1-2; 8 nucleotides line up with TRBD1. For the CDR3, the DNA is TGTGCCAGCAGCCGTACAGGGGGGCACTATGGCTACACCTTC. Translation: CASSRTGGHYGYTF.